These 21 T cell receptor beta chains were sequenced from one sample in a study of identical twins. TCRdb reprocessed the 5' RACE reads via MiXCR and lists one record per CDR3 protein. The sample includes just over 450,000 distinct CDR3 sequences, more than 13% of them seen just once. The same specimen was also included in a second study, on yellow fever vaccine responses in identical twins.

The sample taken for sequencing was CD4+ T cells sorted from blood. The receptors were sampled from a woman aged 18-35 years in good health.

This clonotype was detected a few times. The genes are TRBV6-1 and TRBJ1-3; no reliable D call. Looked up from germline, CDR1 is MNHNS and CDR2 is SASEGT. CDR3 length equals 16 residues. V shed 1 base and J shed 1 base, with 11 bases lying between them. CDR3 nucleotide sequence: TGTGCCAGCAGTGAAGTCCTGATCAGTTCTGGAAACACCATATATTTT. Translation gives CASSEVLISSGNTIYF.

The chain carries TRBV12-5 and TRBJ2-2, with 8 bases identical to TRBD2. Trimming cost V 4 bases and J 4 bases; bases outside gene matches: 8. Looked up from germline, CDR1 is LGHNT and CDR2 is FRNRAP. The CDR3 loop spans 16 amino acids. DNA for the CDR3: TGTGCTAGTGGTTCCCTTACGGGGGGGCCCACCGGGGAGCTGTTTTTT. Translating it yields CASGSLTGGPTGELFF. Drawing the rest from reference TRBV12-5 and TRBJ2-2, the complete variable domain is DARVTQTPRHKVTEMGQEVTMRCQPILGHNTVFWYRQTMMQGLELLAYFRNRAPLDDSGMPKDRFSAEMPDATLATLKIQPSEPRDSAVYFCASGSLTGGPTGELFFGEGSRLTVL.

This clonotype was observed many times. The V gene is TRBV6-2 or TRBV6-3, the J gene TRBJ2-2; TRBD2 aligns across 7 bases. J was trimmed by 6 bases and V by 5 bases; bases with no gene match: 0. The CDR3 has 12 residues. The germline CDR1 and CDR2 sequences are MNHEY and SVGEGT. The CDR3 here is CASSREAGELFF. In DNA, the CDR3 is TGTGCCAGCAGTCGGGAGGCCGGGGAGCTGTTTTTT.

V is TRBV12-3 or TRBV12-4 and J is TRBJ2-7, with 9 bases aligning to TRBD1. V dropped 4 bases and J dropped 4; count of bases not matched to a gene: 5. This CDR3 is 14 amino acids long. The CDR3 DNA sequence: TGTGCCAGCAGTTCGGACAGGGGAACTTACGAGCAGTACTTC. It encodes CASSSDRGTYEQYF.

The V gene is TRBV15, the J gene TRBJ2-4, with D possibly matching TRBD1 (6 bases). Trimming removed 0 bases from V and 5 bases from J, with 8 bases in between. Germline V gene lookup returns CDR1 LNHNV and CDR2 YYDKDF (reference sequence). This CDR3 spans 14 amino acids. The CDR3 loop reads CATSRDRGQNIQYF. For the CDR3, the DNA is TGTGCCACCAGCAGAGACAGGGGTCAAAACATTCAGTACTTC.

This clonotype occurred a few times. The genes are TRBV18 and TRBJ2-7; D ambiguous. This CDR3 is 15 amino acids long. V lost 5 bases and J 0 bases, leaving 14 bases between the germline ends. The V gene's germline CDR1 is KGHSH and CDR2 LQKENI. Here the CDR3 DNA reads TGTGCCAGCTCAGTAGGAGATCCAAGCTCCTACGAGCAGTACTTC. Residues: CASSVGDPSSYEQYF.

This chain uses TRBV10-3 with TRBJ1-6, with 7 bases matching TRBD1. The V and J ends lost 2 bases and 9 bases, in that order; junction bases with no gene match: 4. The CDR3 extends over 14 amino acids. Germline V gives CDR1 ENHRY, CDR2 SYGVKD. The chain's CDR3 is CAISETGVGSPLHF. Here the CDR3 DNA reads TGTGCCATCAGTGAGACAGGGGTCGGTTCACCCCTCCACTTT.

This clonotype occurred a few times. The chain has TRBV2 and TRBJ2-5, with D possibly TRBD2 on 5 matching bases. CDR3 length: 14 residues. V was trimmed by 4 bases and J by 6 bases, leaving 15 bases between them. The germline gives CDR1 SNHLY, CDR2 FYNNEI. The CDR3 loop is CASSVEGAPKTQYF. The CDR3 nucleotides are TGTGCCAGCAGTGTCGAGGGAGCGCCCAAGACCCAGTACTTC.

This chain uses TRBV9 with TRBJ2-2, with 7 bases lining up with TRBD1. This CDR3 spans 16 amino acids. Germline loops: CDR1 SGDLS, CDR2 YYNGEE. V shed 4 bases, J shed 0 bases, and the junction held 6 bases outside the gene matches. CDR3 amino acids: CASSPRTGANTGELFF. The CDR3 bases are TGTGCCAGCAGCCCCCGTACAGGGGCGAACACCGGGGAGCTGTTTTTT.

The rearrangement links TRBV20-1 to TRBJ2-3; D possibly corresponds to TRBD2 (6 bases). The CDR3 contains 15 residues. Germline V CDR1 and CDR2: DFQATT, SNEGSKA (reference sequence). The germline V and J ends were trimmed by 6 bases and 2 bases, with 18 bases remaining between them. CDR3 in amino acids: CSAPPRGGDTDTQYF. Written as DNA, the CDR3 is TGCAGTGCCCCCCCGCGGGGCGGTGACACAGATACGCAGTATTTT.

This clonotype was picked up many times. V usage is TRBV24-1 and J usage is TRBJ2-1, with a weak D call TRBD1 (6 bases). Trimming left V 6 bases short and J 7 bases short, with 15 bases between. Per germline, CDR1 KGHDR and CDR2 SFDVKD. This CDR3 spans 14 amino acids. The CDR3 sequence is CATSNRVTRNEQFF. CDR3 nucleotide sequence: TGTGCCACCAGTAACAGGGTGACGCGGAATGAGCAGTTCTTC.

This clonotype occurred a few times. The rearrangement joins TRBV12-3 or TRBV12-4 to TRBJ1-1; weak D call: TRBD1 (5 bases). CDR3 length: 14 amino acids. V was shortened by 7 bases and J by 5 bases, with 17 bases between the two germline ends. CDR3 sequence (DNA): TGTGCCAGCAACGCGTGGTCCGGGGGAACTGAAGCTTTCTTT. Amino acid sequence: CASNAWSGGTEAFF.

CDR3 sequence (DNA): TGTGCCATCACCAAAGGGACAGGAGCTGACGAGCAGTACTTC. Amino acid sequence: CAITKGTGADEQYF. The V and J genes are TRBV10-3 and TRBJ2-7, with 8 bases fitting TRBD1. The V gene end was trimmed by 7 bases and the J gene end by 5 bases; junction bases not matched to a gene: 10. Germline V gene lookup returns CDR1 ENHRY and CDR2 SYGVKD. The CDR3 length is 14 residues.

DNA for the CDR3: TGTGCCAGCAGCTTAGATAGGGGGGGCCCCAACAATGAGCAGTTCTTC. Protein product: CASSLDRGGPNNEQFF. The chain couples TRBV7-2 to TRBJ2-1, with a tentative D call TRBD2 (7 bases). V lost 1 base and J lost 5, with 15 bases in between. The CDR3 has 16 amino acids. From germline, CDR1 is SGHTA and CDR2 FQGNSA.

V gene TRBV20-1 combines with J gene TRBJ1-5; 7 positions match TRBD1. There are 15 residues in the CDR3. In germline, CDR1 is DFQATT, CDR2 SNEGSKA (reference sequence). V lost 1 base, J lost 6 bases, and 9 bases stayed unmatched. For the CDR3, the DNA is TGCAGTGCTAGAGCCCCGGACAGGCTCTCTCAGCCCCAGCATTTT. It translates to CSARAPDRLSQPQHF.

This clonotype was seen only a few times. The CDR3 reads CASSPGREDTQYF. The DNA of the CDR3 is TGTGCCAGCAGTCCTGGCAGGGAGGATACGCAGTATTTT. The V call is TRBV28, the J call TRBJ2-3; D tentatively fits TRBD1 or TRBD2 (5 bases each). The CDR3 length is 13 residues. The V and J ends lost 5 bases and 6 bases respectively, with 12 bases between them. Germline V CDR1 and CDR2: MDHEN, SYDVKM.

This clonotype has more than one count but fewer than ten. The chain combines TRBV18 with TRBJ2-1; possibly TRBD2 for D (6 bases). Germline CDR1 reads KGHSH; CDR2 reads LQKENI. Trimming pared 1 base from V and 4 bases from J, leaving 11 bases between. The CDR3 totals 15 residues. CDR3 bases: TGTGCCAGCTCACCACAGACTAGACCGTACAATGAGCAGTTCTTC. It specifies CASSPQTRPYNEQFF.

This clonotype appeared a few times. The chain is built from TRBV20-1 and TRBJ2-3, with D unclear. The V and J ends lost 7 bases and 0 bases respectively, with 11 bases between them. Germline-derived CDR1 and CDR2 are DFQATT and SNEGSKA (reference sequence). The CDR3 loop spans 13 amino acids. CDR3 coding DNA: TGCAGTGTCCCCCGGGTGAGCACAGATACGCAGTATTTT. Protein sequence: CSVPRVSTDTQYF.

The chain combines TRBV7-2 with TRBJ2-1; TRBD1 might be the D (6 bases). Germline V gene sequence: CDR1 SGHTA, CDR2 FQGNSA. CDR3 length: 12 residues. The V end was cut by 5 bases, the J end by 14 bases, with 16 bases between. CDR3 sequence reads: CASSPNRDTKFF. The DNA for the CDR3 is TGTGCCAGCAGCCCTAACCGGGACACTAAGTTCTTC.

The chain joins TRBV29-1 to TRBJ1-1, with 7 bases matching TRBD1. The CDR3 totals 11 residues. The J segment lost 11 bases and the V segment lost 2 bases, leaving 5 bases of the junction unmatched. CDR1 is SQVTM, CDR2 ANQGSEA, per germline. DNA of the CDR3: TGCAGCGTTGAACCGACAGGGCCGGCTTTCTTT. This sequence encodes CSVEPTGPAFF.

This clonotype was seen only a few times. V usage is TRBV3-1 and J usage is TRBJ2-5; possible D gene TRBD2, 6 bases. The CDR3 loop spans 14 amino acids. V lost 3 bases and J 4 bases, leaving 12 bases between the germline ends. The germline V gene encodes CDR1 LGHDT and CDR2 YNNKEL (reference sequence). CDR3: CASSQTRASETQYF. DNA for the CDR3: TGTGCCAGCAGCCAGACTAGGGCGTCAGAGACCCAGTACTTC.